A single sample is the source of the 22 T cell receptor beta chains below, sequenced in a study of cytomegalovirus exposure and HLA in healthy donors. The study ran its PCR with 60 Vbeta and 13 Jbeta primers. Repertoires were generated with immunoSEQ multiplex PCR, while TCRdb's copy carries only in-frame clones and drops some. The sample contains 220,000 or so clones, roughly 80% of which appear only once. The sample taken for sequencing was PBMCs. These receptors all come from a woman aged 40 to 49 in good health and CMV-seronegative.

The V call is TRBV30, the J call TRBJ2-7, with D possibly being TRBD2 (6 bases). The CDR3 length is 12 residues. Trimming pared 0 bases from V and 6 bases from J, leaving 9 bases between. The V gene's germline CDR1 is GTSNPN and CDR2 SVGIG (reference sequence). The CDR3 nucleotides are TGTGCCTGGAGTGTCGGGGGTACCGAGCAGTACTTC. Its translation: CAWSVGGTEQYF.

This chain joins TRBV19 and TRBJ2-2; no firm D call. CDR3 length equals 12 residues. CDR1 is LNHDA, CDR2 SQIVND, per germline (reference sequence). V lost 3 bases, J lost 6 bases, and 5 bases lay in between. CDR3 sequence: CASSIFAGELFF. DNA for the CDR3: TGTGCCAGTAGTATCTTTGCCGGGGAGCTGTTTTTT.

The V call is TRBV4-2, the J call TRBJ2-2; 10 bases map to TRBD1. In germline, CDR1 is LGHNA, CDR2 YNFKEQ. The V segment lost 3 bases and the J segment 5 bases; nucleotides outside the gene matches: 6. CDR3 length: 16 amino acids. CDR3 sequence reads: CASSQLAGQGTGELFF. CDR3 coding DNA: TGTGCCAGCAGCCAGTTAGCGGGACAGGGGACCGGGGAGCTGTTTTTT.

This clone was counted a single time. This chain uses TRBV28 with TRBJ2-7; D gene ambiguous. This CDR3 spans 12 amino acids. Trimming cost V 10 bases and J 1 base, with 11 bases left between them. Germline CDR1 and CDR2: MDHEN and SYDVKM. The DNA of the CDR3 is TGTGCCACCGCGGAAGTTTCCTACGAGCAGTACTTC. It translates to CATAEVSYEQYF. Full variable domain (missing parts from reference TRBV28 and TRBJ2-7): DVKVTQSSRYLVKRTGEKVFLECVQDMDHENMFWYRQDPGLGLRLIYFSYDVKMKEKGDIPEGYSVSREKKERFSLILESASTNQTSMYLCATAEVSYEQYFGPGTRLTVT.

The chain joins TRBV5-1 to TRBJ2-5; TRBD2 agrees at 13 bases. Germline-derived CDR1 and CDR2 are SGHRS and YFSETQ. Trimming at V came to 4 bases and at J to 1 base, leaving 7 bases not matched to a gene. This CDR3 is 17 amino acids long. In DNA form, the CDR3 reads TGCGCCAGCAGCCCTGGGACTAGCGGGATGGGCCAAGAGACCCAGTACTTC. Translating it yields CASSPGTSGMGQETQYF. Supplemented by reference TRBV5-1 and TRBJ2-5, the full variable domain reads KAGVTQTPRYLIKTRGQQVTLSCSPISGHRSVSWYQQTPGQGLQFLFEYFSETQRNKGNFPGRFSGRQFSNSRSEMNVSTLELGDSALYLCASSPGTSGMGQETQYFGPGTRLLVL.

The chain has TRBV18 and TRBJ1-5; 9 bases fit TRBD1. After removal of 3 bases from V and 6 bases from J, the junction contained 3 bases not matched to a gene. Germline lookup yields CDR1 KGHSH and CDR2 LQKENI. The CDR3 consists of 14 residues. CDR3 residues: CASSPTGGSQPQHF. The CDR3 coding sequence is TGTGCCAGCTCACCGACAGGGGGTAGTCAGCCCCAGCATTTT.

The chain joins TRBV6-7 to TRBJ2-7; TRBD2 might be the D (6 bases). TRBV6-7 is sorted into the ORF group, with uncertain function. The CDR3 has 17 amino acids. Trimming stripped 3 bases from V and 3 bases from J, with 21 bases between. CDR3 in DNA: TGTGCCAGCAGTTATCGGTGGAGGGTGGTTTGTGGCTACGAGCAGTACTTC. It translates to CASSYRWRVVCGYEQYF.

This clone was found a few times. This chain connects TRBV27 to TRBJ1-2; 10 bases map to TRBD1. Germline trimming cut 3 bases from V and 9 bases from J; bases unmatched to any gene: 7. In germline, CDR1 is MNHEY, CDR2 SMNVEV (reference sequence). The CDR3 extends over 14 amino acids. The CDR3 region has the DNA TGTGCCAGCAGTTTGGGACAGGGGAGAAGGAGCTACACCTTC. It encodes CASSLGQGRRSYTF.

This chain connects TRBV7-9 to TRBJ1-6; TRBD1 matches at 8 bases. V lost 6 bases to trimming and J lost 8 bases; unmatched junction nucleotides: 12. The CDR3 has 16 amino acids. Per germline, CDR1 SEHNR and CDR2 FQNEAQ (reference sequence). CDR3 sequence reads: CASRRDRSLGHSPLHF. DNA for the CDR3: TGTGCCAGCAGACGGGACAGGTCCCTTGGACATTCACCCCTCCACTTT.

This sequence joins TRBV6-7 and TRBJ2-7; TRBD1 matches 8 bases. TRBV6-7 is annotated as an ORF whose role is uncertain. The CDR3 runs 16 residues. Trimming cost V 0 bases and J 3 bases; bases outside gene matches: 7. CDR3 nucleotide sequence: TGTGCCAGCAGTTACTCGGGACAGGCGGTAATCTACGAGCAGTACTTC. The encoded protein is CASSYSGQAVIYEQYF.

The J gene is TRBJ2-7, the V gene TRBV6-4, with D hard to call. Per the germline V gene, CDR1 is MRHNA and CDR2 is SNTAGT. Trimming took 2 bases from V and 4 from J, leaving 3 bases between them. This CDR3 is built from 11 residues. The DNA of the CDR3 is TGTGCCAGCAGTGACCGGTACGAGCAGTACTTC. It codes for CASSDRYEQYF.

The chain employs TRBV7-6 and TRBJ2-5; the match to TRBD2 covers 13 bases. Germline V gene lookup returns CDR1 SGHVS and CDR2 FNYEAQ. Trimming at V came to 6 bases and at J to 5 bases, leaving 18 bases not matched to a gene. There are 19 residues in the CDR3. For the CDR3, the DNA is TGTGCCAGCAGTCGGACATTTCCCGGGACTAGCGGGACGGGGGAGACCCAGTACTTC. It specifies CASSRTFPGTSGTGETQYF.

The chain uses TRBV9 and TRBJ1-1; D gene unclear. This CDR3 spans 13 amino acids. The germline CDR1 and CDR2 sequences are SGDLS and YYNGEE. The V end was cut by 2 bases, the J end by 7 bases, with 12 bases between. CDR3 sequence reads: CASSVEQPLEAFF. The CDR3 DNA reads TGTGCCAGCAGCGTTGAACAGCCCCTTGAAGCTTTCTTT.

The chain carries TRBV9 and TRBJ1-1, with 9 bases lining up with TRBD1. J was trimmed by 5 bases and V by 5 bases; bases with no gene match: 4. From germline, CDR1 is SGDLS and CDR2 YYNGEE. The CDR3 runs to 13 residues. The chain's CDR3 is CASRKTGGTEAFF. The CDR3 coding sequence is TGTGCCAGCAGGAAGACAGGGGGGACTGAAGCTTTCTTT. The variable domain in full, completed from reference TRBV9 and TRBJ1-1, reads DSGVTQTPKHLITATGQRVTLRCSPRSGDLSVYWYQQSLDQGLQFLIQYYNGEERAKGNILERFSAQQFPDLHSELNLSSLELGDSALYFCASRKTGGTEAFFGQGTRLTVV.

The CDR3 loop is CASSPGTFSGEKLFF. The CDR3 coding sequence is TGTGCCAGCAGCCCGGGGACATTTTCTGGTGAAAAACTGTTTTTT. The chain couples TRBV7-7 to TRBJ1-4; D is perhaps TRBD1 (6 bases). Per the germline V gene, CDR1 is SSHAT and CDR2 is FNYEAQ (reference sequence). V lost 5 bases and J lost 7, with 17 bases in between. The CDR3 is 15 amino acids.

CDR3 bases: TGTGCCAGCAGTTTTAGCGGCCTCCCCTTGAATGAGCAGTTCTTC. As protein: CASSFSGLPLNEQFF. V gene TRBV28 combines with J gene TRBJ2-1, with D tentatively TRBD2 (6 bases). Germline CDR1 is MDHEN and CDR2 is SYDVKM. The CDR3 has 15 residues. V was shortened by 3 bases and J by 7 bases, with 16 bases between the two germline ends. Combining the CDR3 with reference TRBV28 and TRBJ2-1 gives the whole variable domain DVKVTQSSRYLVKRTGEKVFLECVQDMDHENMFWYRQDPGLGLRLIYFSYDVKMKEKGDIPEGYSVSREKKERFSLILESASTNQTSMYLCASSFSGLPLNEQFFGPGTRLTVL.

The V gene is TRBV6-1, the J gene TRBJ2-2; possible D gene TRBD1, 6 bases. The CDR3 length is 13 residues. Germline lookup yields CDR1 MNHNS and CDR2 SASEGT. V was clipped by 6 bases and J by 5 bases, with 10 bases between them. CDR3: CASSRGRTGELFF. In nucleotides, the CDR3 is TGTGCCAGCAGCAGGGGTAGGACCGGGGAGCTGTTTTTT.

This clone was detected a few times. The CDR3 bases are TGCAGCGGACCAGGGTCCTACGGAGAAGCTTTCTTT. It yields the protein CSGPGSYGEAFF. This chain joins TRBV29-1 and TRBJ1-1, with D possibly TRBD1 on 5 matching bases. The V end lost 7 bases, the J end lost 8 bases, and 17 bases lay between the germline ends. CDR1 is SQVTM, CDR2 ANQGSEA, per germline. The CDR3 loop spans 12 amino acids.

The chain is built from TRBV5-1 and TRBJ2-2, with TRBD2 as a possible D gene (5 bases). Germline CDR1 reads SGHRS; CDR2 reads YFSETQ. The CDR3 is 16 amino acids. With 0 bases removed from V and 0 bases from J, the gap between germline ends came to 9 bases. The CDR3 DNA follows: TGCGCCAGCAGCTTGGTATCCGGGACGAACACCGGGGAGCTGTTTTTT. Protein sequence: CASSLVSGTNTGELFF.

The rearrangement joins TRBV5-6 to TRBJ2-7, with TRBD1 matching over 8 bases. CDR3 length: 16 amino acids. The junction had 12 bases not matched to a gene; V was cut back by 4 bases and J by 3 bases. Germline CDR1 reads SGHDT; CDR2 reads YYEEEE. The CDR3 bases are TGTGCCAGCAGCCCGAAACAGGGGGGTCCTCTCTACGAGCAGTACTTC. Its translation is CASSPKQGGPLYEQYF.

This chain connects TRBV30 to TRBJ1-5; TRBD1 agrees at 8 bases. CDR1 GTSNPN and CDR2 SVGIG come from the germline V gene (reference sequence). The CDR3 runs to 14 residues. The junction had 7 bases not matched to a gene; V was cut back by 2 bases and J by 7 bases. CDR3 in amino acids: CAWSLTGGSQPQHF. The CDR3 bases are TGTGCCTGGAGTTTAACAGGGGGATCCCAGCCCCAGCATTTT.

The chain combines TRBV28 with TRBJ2-7, with 8 bases that match TRBD1. Germline V gives CDR1 MDHEN, CDR2 SYDVKM. The CDR3 consists of 15 residues. Losses at the gene ends were 5 bases for V and 4 bases for J; bases not matched to a gene: 10. CDR3 region: CASSPTGTGGYEQYF. The CDR3 DNA reads TGTGCCAGCAGTCCCACGGGGACAGGAGGGTACGAGCAGTACTTC.